Shown below are 9 T cell receptor beta chains from a single sample sequenced in a study of shared clonotypes between healthy human individuals. The protocol was immunoSEQ multiplex PCR, while the TCRdb copy is restricted to in-frame clones and leaves out a portion. The data contain about 1.5 million clones, 95% to 99% of them singletons. The sample comprised naive CD4+ T cells sorted from blood. Specified subset: CD45RA+ positively selected. These receptors originate from a man aged 30-40 years in good health.

A single count supports this clone. J is TRBJ2-2 and V is TRBV2, with unresolved D. Trimming removed 3 bases from V and 5 bases from J, with 13 bases in between. The CDR3 is 15 amino acids. Germline-derived CDR1 and CDR2 are SNHLY and FYNNEI. In nucleotides, the CDR3 is TGTGCCAGCAGTGACCCCCCCTTGGGAACCGGGGAGCTGTTTTTT. It codes for CASSDPPLGTGELFF. Full variable domain (missing parts from reference TRBV2 and TRBJ2-2): EPEVTQTPSHQVTQMGQEVILRCVPISNHLYFYWYRQILGQKVEFLVSFYNNEISEKSEIFDDQFSVERPDGSNFTLKIRSTKLEDSAMYFCASSDPPLGTGELFFGEGSRLTVL.

The V gene is TRBV6-6, the J gene TRBJ2-1; 11 bases map to TRBD2. The V segment lost 0 bases and the J segment 9 bases; nucleotides outside the gene matches: 4. In germline, CDR1 is MNHNY, CDR2 SVGAGI (reference sequence). The length of the CDR3 is 15 residues. The CDR3 region has the DNA TGTGCCAGCAGTTACTCGAAGACTAGCGGGATTGAGCAGTTCTTC. It specifies CASSYSKTSGIEQFF.

The chain employs TRBV10-2 and TRBJ2-7; no reliable D call. With 6 bases removed from V and 1 base from J, the gap between germline ends came to 13 bases. Germline CDR1 and CDR2: WSHSY and SAAADI. The CDR3 sequence is 14 residues long. The CDR3 nucleotides are TGCGCCAGCAGCCCCGTGACAAAATCCTACGAGCAGTACTTC. Encoded protein: CASSPVTKSYEQYF.

The rearrangement uses TRBV29-1 and TRBJ2-7, with D maybe TRBD1 (6 bases). CDR1 is SQVTM and CDR2 is ANQGSEA in the germline V gene. V was clipped by 7 bases and J by 2 bases, with 18 bases between them. There are 14 residues in the CDR3. CDR3: CSASKGGPTYEQYF. The CDR3 nucleotides are TGCAGCGCCTCAAAAGGGGGACCCACCTACGAGCAGTACTTC.

The chain recombines TRBV14 with TRBJ2-1; D gene uncertain. The V end lost 1 base, the J end lost 6 bases, and 16 bases lay between the germline ends. Germline V lookup: CDR1 SGHDN, CDR2 FVKESK. The CDR3 extends over 16 amino acids. The CDR3 protein is CASSQVSPQAANEQFF. DNA for the CDR3: TGTGCCAGCAGCCAAGTCTCTCCCCAAGCCGCCAATGAGCAGTTCTTC. The whole variable domain, filled in from reference TRBV14 and TRBJ2-1, reads EAGVTQFPSHSVIEKGQTVTLRCDPISGHDNLYWYRRVMGKEIKFLLHFVKESKQDESGMPNNRFLAERTGGTYSTLKVQPAELEDSGVYFCASSQVSPQAANEQFFGPGTRLTVL.

CDR3 region: CASSPGHPFEAQHF. CDR3 sequence (DNA): TGTGCCAGCAGTCCCGGACACCCTTTCGAAGCCCAGCATTTT. This chain joins TRBV2 and TRBJ1-5; D may be TRBD1 (5 bases). Germline assignment: CDR1 SNHLY and CDR2 FYNNEI. The V and J ends lost 5 bases and 11 bases respectively, with 19 bases between them. The CDR3 sequence is 14 residues long.

The chain is built from TRBV9 and TRBJ1-2; D unresolved. This CDR3 contains 14 residues. Germline-derived CDR1 and CDR2 are SGDLS and YYNGEE. The germline V and J ends were trimmed by 2 bases and 0 bases, with 8 bases remaining between them. The DNA for the CDR3 is TGTGCCAGCAGCGTGACATCGGCTAACTATGGCTACACCTTC. Amino acid sequence: CASSVTSANYGYTF.

The chain recombines TRBV6-5 with TRBJ1-2; TRBD1 matches 9 bases. Germline CDR1 is MNHEY and CDR2 is SVGAGI. CDR3 size: 16 residues. Unmatched junction bases numbered 12, after V lost 2 bases and J lost 8 bases. This CDR3 is CASSYIRTGDLDGYTF. The DNA of the CDR3 is TGTGCCAGCAGTTACATAAGGACAGGGGATTTGGACGGCTACACCTTC.

This CDR3 is CAWTGWRTSGRGNEQFF. DNA for the CDR3: TGTGCCTGGACTGGTTGGAGGACTAGCGGGAGGGGTAATGAGCAGTTCTTC. This chain links TRBV30 with TRBJ2-1; 15 bases are shared with TRBD2. The ends lost 4 bases at V and 7 bases at J; junction bases unmatched: 11. CDR3 length equals 17 residues. The V gene's germline CDR1 is GTSNPN and CDR2 SVGIG (reference sequence).